This T cell receptor (beta chain) was captured in a study of sequential checkpoint blockade in melanoma. This clone was seen only once. The sample's treatment: randomized to nivolumab then ipilimumab (arm A) or the reverse (arm B). Patients had received no earlier DNA-damaging chemotherapy. Sorted cells were live CD3+CD8+, lacking CD19 and CD56, from PBMCs. Using immunoSEQ multiplex PCR, the repertoire was profiled, and TCRdb retains in-frame clones only, with some absent. Of 25,000 to 35,000 clones listed, over 80% are singletons. Source: CD8+ T cells sorted from blood (inferred from file names), taken from a patient given nivolumab and ipilimumab in sequence. The clonotype comes from a human donor with melanoma.

The DNA of the CDR3 is TGTGCCAGCAGCCACCGGGACAGGGAGAGTGCCACCATATATTTT. It translates to CASSHRDRESATIYF. This chain connects TRBV4-2 to TRBJ1-3; 9 nucleotides line up with TRBD1. There are 15 residues in the CDR3. Germline CDR1 and CDR2: LGHNA and YNFKEQ. V gave up 3 bases and J gave up 9 bases; unmatched junction bases: 9.